This T cell receptor (beta chain) appears in the sequencing data of a study of blood T cell repertoires in COVID-19. Only in-frame clones appear in the TCRdb table, and some are missing; sequencing was by immunoSEQ multiplex PCR. Here the sample spans roughly 250,000 clones, around nine tenths being singletons. The study drew participants aged roughly 18 to 89 years from roughly 25 US areas. In germline, CDR1 is SEHNR, CDR2 FQNEAQ (reference sequence). Trimming stripped 1 base from V and 5 bases from J, with 9 bases between. CDR3 length equals 15 residues. The TCR was taken from a woman under 30 who had recovered from COVID-19. The sample comprised PBMCs or T cells enriched from blood (not recorded which). The chain uses TRBV7-9 and TRBJ1-6; weak D call: TRBD1 (5 bases). The chain's CDR3 is CASSLGSGDNSPLHF. CDR3 sequence (DNA): TGTGCCAGCAGCTTAGGGTCGGGGGATAATTCACCCCTCCACTTT.